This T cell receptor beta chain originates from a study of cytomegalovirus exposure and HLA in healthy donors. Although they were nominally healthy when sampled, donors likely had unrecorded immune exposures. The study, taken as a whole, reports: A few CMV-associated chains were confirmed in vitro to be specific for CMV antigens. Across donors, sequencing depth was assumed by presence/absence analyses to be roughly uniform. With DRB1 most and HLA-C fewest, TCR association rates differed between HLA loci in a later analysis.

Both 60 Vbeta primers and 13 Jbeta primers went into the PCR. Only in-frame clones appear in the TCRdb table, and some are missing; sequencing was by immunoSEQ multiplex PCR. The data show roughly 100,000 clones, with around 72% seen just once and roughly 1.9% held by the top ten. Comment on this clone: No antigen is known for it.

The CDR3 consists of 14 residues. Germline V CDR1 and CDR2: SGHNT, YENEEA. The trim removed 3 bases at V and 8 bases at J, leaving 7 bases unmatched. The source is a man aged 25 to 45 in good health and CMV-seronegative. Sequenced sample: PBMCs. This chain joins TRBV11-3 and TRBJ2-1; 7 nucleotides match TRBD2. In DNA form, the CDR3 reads TGTGCCAGCAGCTTCGGGGGGACTACTGATGAGCAGTTCTTC. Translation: CASSFGGTTDEQFF.